This T cell receptor (beta chain) was sequenced for a study of T-cell memory formation after mild COVID-19. Study-wide context: TCR clusters were largely donor specific.

TCRdb re-called the 5' RACE reads through MiXCR, storing one row per CDR3 protein. Here the sample spans hundreds of thousands of distinct CDR3 sequences, approximately 18% being singletons. This clonotype was counted only a few times. The source is an adult woman who had mild COVID-19 (a few samples of this study predate the infection). Cell type and time point are not known. Material for sequencing was PBMCs or a T cell subset sorted from them (not recorded which).

The CDR3 sequence: CASSFGPRSDTEAFF. The CDR3 DNA is TGCGCCAGCAGCTTCGGGCCCAGGTCGGACACTGAAGCTTTCTTT. The V gene is TRBV5-1, the J gene TRBJ1-1, with D uncertain. Deletions cut 2 bases from V and 3 bases from J, with 14 bases between. The CDR3 is made up of 15 amino acids. The germline V gene encodes CDR1 SGHRS and CDR2 YFSETQ.